Given below is one T cell receptor (beta chain) in context. Trimming removed 1 base from V and 6 bases from J, with 13 bases in between. CDR1 and CDR2 from the germline V gene are SGHAT and FQNNGV. The CDR3 extends over 14 amino acids. The record originates from a study of T cell changes during pregnancy in multiple sclerosis. The table came from immunoSEQ multiplex PCR; TCRdb's copy has only in-frame clones and leaves some out. Here the sample spans more than 50,000 clones, 90% being singletons. The source was peripheral blood, collected in the first trimester of pregnancy. This clonotype originated in a female donor in good health, enrolled as a control in a pregnancy study. The V and J genes are TRBV11-2 and TRBJ2-7, with a possible D match to TRBD1 (6 bases). CDR3 DNA sequence: TGTGCCAGCAGCTTAGGCGCAGGGACAAGCGAGCAGTACTTC. It is translated as CASSLGAGTSEQYF.